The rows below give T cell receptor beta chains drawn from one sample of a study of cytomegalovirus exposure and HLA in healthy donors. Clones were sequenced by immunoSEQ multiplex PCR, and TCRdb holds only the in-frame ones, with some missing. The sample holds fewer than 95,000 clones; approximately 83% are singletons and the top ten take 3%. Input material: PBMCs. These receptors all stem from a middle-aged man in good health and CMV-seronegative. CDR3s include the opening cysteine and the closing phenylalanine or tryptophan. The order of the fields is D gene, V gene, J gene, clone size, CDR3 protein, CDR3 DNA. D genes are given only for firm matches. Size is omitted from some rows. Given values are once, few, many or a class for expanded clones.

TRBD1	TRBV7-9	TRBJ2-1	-	CASRSGTGEVNEQFF	TGTGCCAGCAGGTCCGGGACAGGGGAGGTGAATGAGCAGTTCTTC
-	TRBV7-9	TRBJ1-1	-	CASSLVGGGTEAFF	TGTGCCAGCAGCTTAGTCGGGGGTGGCACTGAAGCTTTCTTT
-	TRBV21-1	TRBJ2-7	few	CASSKAAGEQYF	TGTGCCAGCAGCAAAGCAGCGGGGGAGCAGTACTTC
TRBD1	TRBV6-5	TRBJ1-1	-	CASRSTGDYTEAFF	TGTGCCAGCAGGTCTACAGGGGATTACACTGAAGCTTTCTTT
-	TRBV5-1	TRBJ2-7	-	CASSLGRIQYEQYF	TGCGCCAGCAGCTTGGGCAGGATTCAATACGAGCAGTACTTC
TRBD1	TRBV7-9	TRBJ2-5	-	CSSSLTGTGELETQYF	TGTTCCAGCAGCTTAACCGGGACAGGGGAACTAGAGACCCAGTACTTC
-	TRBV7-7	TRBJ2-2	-	CASSLEQNTGELFF	TGTGCCAGCAGCTTAGAACAGAACACCGGGGAGCTGTTTTTT
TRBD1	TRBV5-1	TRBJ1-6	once	CASSYWSFQGATYNSPLHF	TGCGCCAGCAGCTACTGGTCGTTTCAGGGGGCCACCTATAATTCACCCCTCCACTTT
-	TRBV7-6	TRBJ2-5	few	CASSLVGVSETQYF	TGTGCCAGCAGCTTAGTCGGGGTTTCAGAGACCCAGTACTTC
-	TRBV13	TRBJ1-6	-	CASSLGLPAYNSPLHF	TGTGCCAGCAGCTTAGGCCTCCCGGCCTATAATTCACCCCTCCACTTT
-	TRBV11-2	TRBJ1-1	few	CASSLPAGGTEAFF	TGTGCCAGCAGCCTACCTGCGGGGGGTACTGAAGCTTTCTTT
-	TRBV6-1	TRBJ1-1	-	CASTKGGTTEAFF	TGTGCCAGCACGAAGGGAGGAACGACTGAAGCTTTCTTT
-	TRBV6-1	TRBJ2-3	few	CASSEAGDPDTQYF	TGTGCCAGCAGTGAAGCAGGGGATCCAGATACGCAGTATTTT
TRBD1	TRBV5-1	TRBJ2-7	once	CASSYGQGINEQYF	TGCGCCAGCAGCTATGGACAGGGTATTAACGAGCAGTACTTC
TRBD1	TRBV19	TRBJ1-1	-	CASSIANPGQGASEAFF	TGTGCCAGTAGTATAGCGAACCCGGGACAGGGGGCGAGTGAAGCTTTCTTT
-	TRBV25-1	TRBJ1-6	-	CASTLGVYNSPLHF	TGTGCCAGCACCTTAGGGGTTTATAATTCACCCCTCCACTTT
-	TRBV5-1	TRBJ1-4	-	CASSPGGIFFEKLFF	TGCGCCAGCAGCCCCGGGGGGATCTTTTTTGAAAAACTGTTTTTT
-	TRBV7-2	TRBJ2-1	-	CASSLGGSYNEQFF	TGTGCCAGCAGCCTCGGGGGCTCCTACAATGAGCAGTTCTTC
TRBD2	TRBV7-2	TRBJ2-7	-	CAVERDSYEQYF	TGTGCCGTCGAGCGGGACTCCTACGAGCAGTACTTC
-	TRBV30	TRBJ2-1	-	CAWSQLGGGEQFF	TGTGCCTGGAGCCAACTAGGAGGAGGTGAGCAGTTCTTC
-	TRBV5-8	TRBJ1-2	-	CASSHSGGRYGYTF	TGTGCCAGCAGCCACTCCGGGGGTCGGTATGGCTACACCTTC
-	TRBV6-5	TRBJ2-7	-	CASTSGTWEQYF	TGTGCCAGCACGTCAGGAACCTGGGAGCAGTACTTC
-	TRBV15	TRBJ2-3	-	CATSLPSQASDTQYF	TGTGCCACCAGCCTACCCTCCCAGGCCTCGGATACGCAGTATTTT
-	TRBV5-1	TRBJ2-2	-	CASSYQSGTGELFF	TGCGCCAGCAGCTATCAGAGCGGCACCGGGGAGCTGTTTTTT
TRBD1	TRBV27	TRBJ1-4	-	CASSNRQGGEKLFF	TGTGCCAGCAGTAATAGACAGGGTGGTGAAAAACTGTTTTTT
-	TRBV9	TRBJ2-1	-	CASSVARDYNEQFF	TGTGCCAGCAGCGTGGCCAGGGATTACAATGAGCAGTTCTTC
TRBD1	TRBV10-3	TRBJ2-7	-	CATQGQANSYEQYF	TGTGCCACCCAGGGACAGGCCAATTCCTACGAGCAGTACTTC
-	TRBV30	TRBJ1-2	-	CAWSVHWESYGYTF	TGTGCCTGGAGTGTACACTGGGAGAGCTATGGCTACACCTTC
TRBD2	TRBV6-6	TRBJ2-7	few	CASSYLAGGSYEQYF	TGTGCCAGCAGTTATTTAGCGGGGGGTTCCTACGAGCAGTACTTC
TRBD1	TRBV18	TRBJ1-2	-	CASSPRGTGGAGNYGYTF	TGTGCCAGCTCACCCCGAGGGACAGGGGGCGCCGGGAACTATGGCTACACCTTC
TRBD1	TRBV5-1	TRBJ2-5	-	CASSFGSTGFGETQYF	TGCGCCAGCAGCTTCGGGTCGACAGGGTTTGGGGAGACCCAGTACTTC
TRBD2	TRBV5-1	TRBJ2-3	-	CASSLVQESLRGTSTDTQYF	TGCGCCAGCAGCTTGGTCCAGGAATCACTGCGGGGGACTAGCACAGATACGCAGTATTTT
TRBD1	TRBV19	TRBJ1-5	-	CASSVRTGARPQHF	TGTGCCAGTTCCGTCCGGACAGGGGCTCGGCCCCAGCATTTT
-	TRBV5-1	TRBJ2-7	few	CASSLMEEQYF	TGCGCCAGCAGCTTGATGGAGGAGCAGTACTTC
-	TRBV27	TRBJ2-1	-	CASSGLTTSSFEQFF	TGTGCCAGCAGTGGACTTACGACTAGTAGCTTTGAGCAGTTCTTC
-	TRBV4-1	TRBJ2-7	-	CASSQEVRSYSYEQYF	TGCGCCAGCAGCCAAGAGGTCAGGTCCTACTCCTACGAGCAGTACTTC
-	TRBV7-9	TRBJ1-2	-	CASSLAPLRSYGYTF	TGTGCCAGCAGCTTAGCTCCCCTGAGGAGCTATGGCTACACCTTC
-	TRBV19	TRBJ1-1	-	CASSPFGGTEAFF	TGTGCCAGTAGCCCCTTCGGTGGCACTGAAGCTTTCTTT
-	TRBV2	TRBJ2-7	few	CASSETGKSGEQYF	TGTGCCAGCAGTGAAACAGGGAAGTCTGGCGAGCAGTACTTC
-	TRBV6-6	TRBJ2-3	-	CASRAGAISTDTQYF	TGTGCCAGCAGAGCAGGCGCAATCAGCACAGATACGCAGTATTTT
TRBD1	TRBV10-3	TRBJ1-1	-	CAISGDRNTEAFF	TGTGCCATCAGTGGGGACAGGAACACTGAAGCTTTCTTT
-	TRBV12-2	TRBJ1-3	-	CASRLAFSGGGNTIYF	TGTGCAAGTCGCTTAGCGTTCTCAGGGGGCGGAAACACCATATATTTT
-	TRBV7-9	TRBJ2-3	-	CASTRSGDTQYF	TGTGCCAGCACCCGGAGCGGAGATACGCAGTATTTT